The source of this T cell receptor (beta chain) is a study of T cell clonotyping in hematopoietic cell transplantation (dated by TCRdb to about 2021). For the study in its entirety: A total of roughly 150 blood samples were collected in the study from roughly 40 consecutive transplant recipients and their related donors. Patient recruitment ran from late 2015 to early 2017, and follow-up continued until late 2020 or death. Study-level results and caveats: Just a small fraction of recipient repertoires overlapped with donor repertoires, and more than 95% appeared de novo at the given depth. After transplant, TCR diversity in recipients dropped, and pathologically expanded clonotypes increased progressively from day 30 to day 180. Donor and pretransplant recipient Inverse Simpson Index values predicted broader posttransplant TCR repertoire diversity. The sample size was limited, and CD4 and CD8 repertoire contributions could not be separated because cells were not sorted.

To note about this clone: Which antigen it targets is not known. The input lacks base qualities; no much larger clone sits a single base away.

Related transplant donors provided blood samples for TCR beta sequencing. Nuclei Lysis Solution was used to extract genomic DNA from fresh or cryopreserved unfractionated peripheral blood mononuclear cells. The immunoSEQ assay, a bias-controlled multiplex PCR using V- and J-specific primers, was used to amplify TCR beta CDR3 regions from genomic DNA. In a second PCR step, a proprietary barcode and Illumina adapter sequences were attached to the CDR3 amplicons. An Illumina MiSeq instrument was used for sequencing of the CDR3 libraries. Processing in the source paper ran as follows. Export and quality control were handled in immunoSEQ Analyzer 3.0, while downstream analyses relied on R Bioconductor and Immunarch. Only productive rearrangements in the normalized downsampled data set were used to calculate repertoire metrics. In the normalized cohort, clonotypes with more than 5 templates were defined as pathologically expanded. The Inverse Simpson Index served as the measure of repertoire diversity. The non-normalized data set was used for CMV-specificity analyses so that all clonotypes could be captured. TCRdb provides this immuneACCESS table in a form limited to in-frame rearrangements. Some clones are lacking; in checked studies, under half of them reflect an unresolved V gene, and why the rest are absent is not known. The V and J calls and clone size are taken from that table; D and trimming were inferred from the DNA. This sample gives about 69,000 clones in total; roughly 93% of them show up just once. Around 1.6% of the sample comes from the top ten.

V is pared back by 8 bases and J by 9 bases, with 14 bases lying between the germline termini. CDR1 and CDR2 were assigned from the germline V gene as MDHEN and SYDVKM. The CDR3 numbers 12 residues from cysteine through phenylalanine. CDR3 DNA is the only sequence kept; it has 36 bases, read in frame from the first base. The sample consisted of peripheral blood mononuclear cells. The sequence came from a man between 50 and 59 years old in good health. Some clones in this sample may be carry-over from other donors' samples. The chain joins TRBV28 to TRBJ1-5; no D gene can be assigned with confidence. The DNA sequence is TGTGCCAGCTTTCGGGAAACCTCGCCCCAGCATTTT. This codes for CASFRETSPQHF. Extended through the reference TRBV28 and TRBJ1-5 proteins, this CDR3 yields the full variable domain: DVKVTQSSRYLVKRTGEKVFLECVQDMDHENMFWYRQDPGLGLRLIYFSYDVKMKEKGDIPEGYSVSREKKERFSLILESASTNQTSMYLCASFRETSPQHFGDGTRLSIL.